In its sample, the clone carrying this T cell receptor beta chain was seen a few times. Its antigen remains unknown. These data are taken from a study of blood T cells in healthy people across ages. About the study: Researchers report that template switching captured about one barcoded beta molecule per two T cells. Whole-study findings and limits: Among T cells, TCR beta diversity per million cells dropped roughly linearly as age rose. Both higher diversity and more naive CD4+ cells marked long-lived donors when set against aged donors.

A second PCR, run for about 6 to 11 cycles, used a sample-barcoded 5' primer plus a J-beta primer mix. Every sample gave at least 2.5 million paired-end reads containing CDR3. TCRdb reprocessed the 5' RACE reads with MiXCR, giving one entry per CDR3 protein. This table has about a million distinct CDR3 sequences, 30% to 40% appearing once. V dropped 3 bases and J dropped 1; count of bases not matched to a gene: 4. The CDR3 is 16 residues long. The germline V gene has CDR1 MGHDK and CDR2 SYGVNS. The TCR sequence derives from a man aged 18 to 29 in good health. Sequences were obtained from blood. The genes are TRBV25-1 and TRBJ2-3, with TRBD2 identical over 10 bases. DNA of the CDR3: TGTGCCAGCAGTGATTCCGGACTAGCGGGCACAGATACGCAGTATTTT. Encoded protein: CASSDSGLAGTDTQYF.